These 13 T cell receptor beta chains originate from one sample sequenced in a study of tumor and adjacent non-tumor tissue in lung cancer. Three rounds of nested PCR, following a modified ARM-PCR protocol, produced the TCRbeta library. Via MiXCR, TCRdb re-called the multiplex PCR reads, giving one row per CDR3 protein. The repertoire holds some 100,000 distinct CDR3 sequences, around 80% seen once, with around 37% in the top ten. No cell sorting was done before RNA was extracted from the tissue. Sample: lung tumor tissue. These TCRs come from a woman aged 60-75 years with non-small cell lung cancer.

The chain employs TRBV20-1 and TRBJ2-1; TRBD2 matches at 12 bases. The germline V gene has CDR1 DFQATT and CDR2 SNEGSKA (reference sequence). This CDR3 region has 12 residues. The CDR3 bases are TGCAGAGGCCTAGGACTAGCGGGGGAGCAGTTCTTC. Translated: CRGLGLAGEQFF.

Turning to this clonotype: A much bigger clone sits one base away, suggesting this may be a read error. This chain uses TRBV6-2 or TRBV6-3 with TRBJ2-3; 7 bases line up with TRBD2. The CDR3 consists of 14 residues. V lost 7 bases to trimming and J lost 6 bases; unmatched junction nucleotides: 10. Looked up from germline, CDR1 is MNHEY and CDR2 is SVGEGT. The CDR3 protein is CASTARMGGDTQYF. CDR3 DNA sequence: TGTGCCAGCACCGCGAGGATGGGGGGGGATACGCAGTATTTT.

This clonotype was seen many times. This rearrangement joins TRBV28 to TRBJ2-4, with D perhaps matching TRBD1 (6 bases). This CDR3 has 16 amino acids. Germline CDR1 and CDR2: MDHEN and SYDVKM. Trimming removed 0 bases from V and 3 bases from J, with 12 bases in between. The CDR3: CASSLWAGVDKNIQYF. CDR3 nucleotides: TGTGCCAGCAGTTTATGGGCAGGGGTAGACAAAAACATTCAGTACTTC.

With regard to this clonotype: A much larger clone lies a single base off, so this may be a read error. The rearrangement joins TRBV4-3 to TRBJ2-2; D gene uncertain. Germline CDR1 reads LGHNA; CDR2 reads YSLEER. CDR3 length: 13 residues. The germline V and J ends were trimmed by 7 bases and 5 bases, with 11 bases remaining between them. The CDR3: CASNRERTGELFF. For the CDR3, the DNA is TGCGCCAGCAACCGAGAGAGGACCGGGGAGCTGTTTTTT.

On this clonotype: Its ends do not fully match the called genes, so a read error is possible. The CDR3 protein is CANSQASGQAGGNEQFF. CDR3 nucleotide sequence: TGCGCCAACAGCCAAGCATCGGGACAAGCGGGAGGGAATGAGCAGTTCTTC. V usage is TRBV4-3 and J usage is TRBJ2-1; 10 positions agree with TRBD2. CDR1 and CDR2 from the germline V gene are LGHNA and YSLEER. The CDR3 runs 17 residues.

Concerning this clonotype itself: A read error may explain this, as a much larger clone is one base away. This is likely a read error, given that the CDR3 carries no conserved phenylalanine or tryptophan at its end. The CDR3 DNA sequence: TGTGCCAGCAGTTCGGGACAGGCATACTATGGCTACACCTAC. Translation gives CASSSGQAYYGYTY. V is TRBV6-5 and J is TRBJ1-2, with TRBD1 identical over 8 bases. The CDR3 spans 14 residues. V gave up 4 bases and J gave up 3 bases; unmatched junction bases: 4. CDR1 is MNHEY and CDR2 is SVGAGI in the germline V gene.

This clonotype has a count of ten or more. CDR3 residues: CASSHLTSSWETQYF. DNA of the CDR3: TGCGCCAGCAGCCACCTGACATCCTCATGGGAGACCCAGTACTTC. The chain has TRBV4-1 and TRBJ2-5; D is unclear. CDR1 and CDR2 (germline): MGHRA, YSYEKL. Trimming left V 3 bases short and J 5 bases short, with 16 bases between. The CDR3 runs to 15 residues.

Concerning this clonotype itself: A read error is likely, as this CDR3 ends without the conserved phenylalanine or tryptophan. The V and J genes are TRBV30 and TRBJ2-7, with a weak D call TRBD2 (5 bases). Germline CDR1 GTSNPN, CDR2 SVGIG (reference sequence). Trimming shortened V by 2 bases and J by 2 bases, and 13 bases separated the two germline ends. This CDR3 comprises 14 residues. This CDR3 is CAWSIKAGTYEQYL. In DNA, the CDR3 is TGTGCCTGGAGTATAAAGGCCGGGACCTACGAGCAGTACCTC.

The V call is TRBV20-1, the J call TRBJ2-7; 7 bases match TRBD2. J gave up 5 bases and V 6 bases, and 13 bases lay outside the gene matches. The germline gives CDR1 DFQATT, CDR2 SNEGSKA (reference sequence). This CDR3 comprises 14 residues. This chain's CDR3 is CSATLAGVRNEQYF. The CDR3 coding sequence is TGCAGTGCAACCCTGGCGGGAGTAAGAAACGAGCAGTACTTC.

Comments on this clonotype: Given a much more abundant clone one base away, this may be a read error. This chain joins TRBV6-2 or TRBV6-3 and TRBJ1-1; no clear D. This CDR3 is 12 amino acids long. Germline V gives CDR1 MNHEY, CDR2 SVGEGT. For the CDR3, the DNA is TGTGCCAGCAGCCCCTTTTCCACTGGAGCTTTCTTT. It is translated as CASSPFSTGAFF.

V is TRBV5-8 and J is TRBJ2-3; no clear D. This CDR3 has 12 residues. Per the germline V gene, CDR1 is SGHTS and CDR2 is YDEGEE. CDR3 residues: CISSLSTDTRYF. CDR3 coding DNA: TGTATCAGCAGTCTTAGTACAGATACGCGATATTTT.

Regarding this clonotype: Germline and junction disagree at one end, which may indicate a read error. The chain recombines TRBV12-3 or TRBV12-4 with TRBJ1-2; possible D gene TRBD1, 5 bases. The CDR3 consists of 14 residues. As DNA, the CDR3 is TGTGCCAGTCAAGCACAGGCGGCGGATTATGGCTTCACCTTC. It is translated as CASQAQAADYGFTF.

A remark on this clonotype: Given the absence of the conserved phenylalanine or tryptophan at the CDR3 end, a read error is likely. This chain connects TRBV11-2 to TRBJ1-6; D unresolved. CDR1 SGHAT and CDR2 FQNNGV come from the germline V gene. There are 14 residues in the CDR3. Trimming stripped 7 bases from V and 6 bases from J, with 13 bases between. The CDR3 DNA reads as TGTGCCAGCAAATTAGAAGCAAGTAATTCACCCCTCCACATT. Its translation is CASKLEASNSPLHI.